This entry features one TCR beta chain sequence. Its antigen is currently unknown. Autoimmune disease history or systemic immunosuppression disqualified patients. This specimen comes from a study of OX40 agonist ivuxolimab in advanced cancers. Study-wide points: Partial responders treated at 0.1-3.0 mg/kg exhibited clonal expansion among the lowest measured. Some nonresponders additionally presented with little normalized T-cell clonal expansion. At 0.1 to 3.0 mg/kg, CD4+ and CD8+ blood T cells expanded clonally by week 6.

Assay used: immunoSEQ multiplex PCR; TCRdb lists only in-frame clones, some missing. There are roughly 73,000 clones in the sample; 85% to 90% occur only once, and around 2.3% lies in the top ten. The origin of this receptor is an adult with an advanced solid tumor such as melanoma, head and neck, liver or kidney cancer. This material consisted of CD4+ or CD8+ T cells sorted from blood, taken in a trial of the OX40 agonist ivuxolimab.

The CDR3 coding sequence is TGTGCCAGCAGCTTAGTAGGGGAGGGCTACACCTTC. Amino acids: CASSLVGEGYTF. This rearrangement joins TRBV7-2 to TRBJ1-2, with D possibly TRBD1 on 5 matching bases. The CDR3 runs 12 residues. V shed 1 base and J shed 8 bases, with 8 bases lying between them. Germline values: CDR1 SGHTA, CDR2 FQGNSA.